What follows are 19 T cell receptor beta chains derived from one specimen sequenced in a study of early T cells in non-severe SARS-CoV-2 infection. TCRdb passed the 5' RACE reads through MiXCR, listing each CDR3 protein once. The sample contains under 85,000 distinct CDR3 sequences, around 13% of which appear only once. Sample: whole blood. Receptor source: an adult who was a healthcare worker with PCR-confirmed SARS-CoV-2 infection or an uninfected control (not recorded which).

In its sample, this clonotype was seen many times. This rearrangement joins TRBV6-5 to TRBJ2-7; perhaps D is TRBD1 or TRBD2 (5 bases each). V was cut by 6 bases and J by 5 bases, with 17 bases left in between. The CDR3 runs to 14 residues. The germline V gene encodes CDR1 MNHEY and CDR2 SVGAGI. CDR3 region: CASRVGTREDEQYF. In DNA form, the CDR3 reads TGTGCCAGCAGGGTAGGGACCCGGGAAGACGAGCAGTACTTC.

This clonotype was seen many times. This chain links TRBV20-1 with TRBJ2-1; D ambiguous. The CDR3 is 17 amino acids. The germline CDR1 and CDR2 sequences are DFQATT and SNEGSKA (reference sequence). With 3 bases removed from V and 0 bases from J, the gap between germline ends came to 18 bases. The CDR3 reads CSASQEGYPSSYNEQFF. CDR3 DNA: TGCAGTGCTAGTCAAGAAGGTTACCCGAGCTCCTACAATGAGCAGTTCTTC.

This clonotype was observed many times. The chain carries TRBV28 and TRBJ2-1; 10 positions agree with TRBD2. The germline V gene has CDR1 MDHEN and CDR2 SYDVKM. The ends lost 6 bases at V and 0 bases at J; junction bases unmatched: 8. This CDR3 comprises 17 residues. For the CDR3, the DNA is TGTGCCAGCAGCCCTGGACTAGCGGACTTCTCCTACAATGAGCAGTTCTTC. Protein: CASSPGLADFSYNEQFF.

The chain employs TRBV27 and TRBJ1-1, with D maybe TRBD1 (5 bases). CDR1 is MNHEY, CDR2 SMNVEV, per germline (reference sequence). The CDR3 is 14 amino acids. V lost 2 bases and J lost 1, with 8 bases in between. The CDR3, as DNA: TGTGCCAGCAGTTTACACGGACAGAACACTGAAGCTTTCTTT. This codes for CASSLHGQNTEAFF.

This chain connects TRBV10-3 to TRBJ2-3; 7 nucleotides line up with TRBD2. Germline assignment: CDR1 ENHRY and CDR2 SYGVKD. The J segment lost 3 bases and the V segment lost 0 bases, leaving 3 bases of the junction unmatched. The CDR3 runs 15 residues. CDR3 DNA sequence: TGTGCCATCAGTGAGTCGCGGGAGAGGACAGATACGCAGTATTTT. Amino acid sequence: CAISESRERTDTQYF.

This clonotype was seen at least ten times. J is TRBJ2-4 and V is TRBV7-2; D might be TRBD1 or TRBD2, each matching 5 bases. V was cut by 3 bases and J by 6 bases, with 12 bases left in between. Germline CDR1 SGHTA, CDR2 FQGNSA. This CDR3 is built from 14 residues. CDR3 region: CASSLSRDANIQYF. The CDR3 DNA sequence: TGTGCCAGCAGCTTGTCCCGGGACGCAAACATTCAGTACTTC.

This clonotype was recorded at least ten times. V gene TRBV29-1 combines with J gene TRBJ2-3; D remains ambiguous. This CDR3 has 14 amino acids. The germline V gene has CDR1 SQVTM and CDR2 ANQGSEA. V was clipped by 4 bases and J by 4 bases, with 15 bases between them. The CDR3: CSVVGKASADTQYF. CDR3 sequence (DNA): TGCAGCGTTGTGGGGAAAGCCAGCGCAGATACGCAGTATTTT.

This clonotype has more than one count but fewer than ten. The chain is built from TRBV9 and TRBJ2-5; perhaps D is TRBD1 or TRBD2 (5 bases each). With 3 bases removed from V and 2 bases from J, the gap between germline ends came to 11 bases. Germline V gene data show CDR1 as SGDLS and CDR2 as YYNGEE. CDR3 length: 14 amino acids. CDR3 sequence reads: CASSEGPLQETQYF. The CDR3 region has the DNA TGTGCCAGCAGCGAGGGACCCCTTCAAGAGACCCAGTACTTC.

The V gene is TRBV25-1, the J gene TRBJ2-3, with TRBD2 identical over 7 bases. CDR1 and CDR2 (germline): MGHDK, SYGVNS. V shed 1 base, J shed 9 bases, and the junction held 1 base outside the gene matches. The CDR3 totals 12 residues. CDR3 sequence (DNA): TGTGCCAGCAGTGAATCCGGGAGGACGCAGTATTTT. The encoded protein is CASSESGRTQYF. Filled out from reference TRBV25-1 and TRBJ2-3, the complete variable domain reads EADIYQTPRYLVIGTGKKITLECSQTMGHDKMYWYQQDPGMELHLIHYSYGVNSTEKGDLSSESTVSRIRTEHFPLTLESARPSHTSQYLCASSESGRTQYFGPGTRLTVL.

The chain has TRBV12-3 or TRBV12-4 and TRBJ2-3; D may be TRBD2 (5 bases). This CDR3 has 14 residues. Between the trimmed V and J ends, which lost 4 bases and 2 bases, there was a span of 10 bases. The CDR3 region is CASSSGRTTDTQYF. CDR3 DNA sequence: TGTGCCAGCAGTTCGGGGAGAACCACAGATACGCAGTATTTT.

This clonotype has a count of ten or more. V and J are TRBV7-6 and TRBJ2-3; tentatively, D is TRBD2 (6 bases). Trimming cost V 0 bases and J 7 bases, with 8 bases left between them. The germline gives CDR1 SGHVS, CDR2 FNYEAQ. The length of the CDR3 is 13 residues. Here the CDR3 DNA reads TGTGCCAGCAGCTTAGCGGCGGGGAATACGCAGTATTTT. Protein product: CASSLAAGNTQYF.

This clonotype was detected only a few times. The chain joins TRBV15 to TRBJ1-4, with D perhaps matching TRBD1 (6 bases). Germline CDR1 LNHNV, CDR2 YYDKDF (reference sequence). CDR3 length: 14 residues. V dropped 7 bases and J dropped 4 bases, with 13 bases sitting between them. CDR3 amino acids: CATNHRDGNEKLFF. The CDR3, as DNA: TGTGCCACCAACCACAGGGACGGTAATGAAAAACTGTTTTTT.

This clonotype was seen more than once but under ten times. The CDR3, as DNA: TGTGCCATCCGCAGGGAAATGAACACTGAAGCTTTCTTT. Translated, it gives CAIRREMNTEAFF. The chain carries TRBV10-3 and TRBJ1-1; weak D call: TRBD1 (5 bases). The V gene's germline CDR1 is ENHRY and CDR2 SYGVKD. This CDR3 contains 13 residues. Trimming left V 8 bases short and J 0 bases short, with 10 bases between.

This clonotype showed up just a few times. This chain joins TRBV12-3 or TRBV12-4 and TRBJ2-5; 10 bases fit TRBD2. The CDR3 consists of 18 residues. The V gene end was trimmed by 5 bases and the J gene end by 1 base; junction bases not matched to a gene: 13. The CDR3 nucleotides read TGTGCCAGCAGTGAGGGGCTAGCGGGGGCTTTGATCCAAGAGACCCAGTACTTC. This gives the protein CASSEGLAGALIQETQYF.

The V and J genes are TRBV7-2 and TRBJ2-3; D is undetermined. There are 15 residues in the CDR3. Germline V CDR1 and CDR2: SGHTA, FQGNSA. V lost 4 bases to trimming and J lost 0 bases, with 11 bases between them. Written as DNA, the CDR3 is TGTGCCAGCAGCTCGGCCACCGGCAGCACAGATACGCAGTATTTT. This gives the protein CASSSATGSTDTQYF.

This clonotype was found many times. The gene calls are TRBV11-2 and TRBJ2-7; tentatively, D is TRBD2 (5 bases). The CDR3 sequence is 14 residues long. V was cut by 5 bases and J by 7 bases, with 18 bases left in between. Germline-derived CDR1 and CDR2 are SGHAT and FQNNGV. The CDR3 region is CASSRAARGGEQYF. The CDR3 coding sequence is TGTGCCAGCAGCCGGGCGGCCCGGGGTGGTGAGCAGTACTTC.

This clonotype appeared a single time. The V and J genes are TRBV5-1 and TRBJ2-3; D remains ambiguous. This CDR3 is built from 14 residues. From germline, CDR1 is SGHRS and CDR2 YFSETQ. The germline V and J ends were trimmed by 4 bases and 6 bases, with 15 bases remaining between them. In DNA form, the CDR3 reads TGCGCCAGCAGCCCCACGCATTTCAGGGATACGCAGTATTTT. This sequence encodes CASSPTHFRDTQYF.

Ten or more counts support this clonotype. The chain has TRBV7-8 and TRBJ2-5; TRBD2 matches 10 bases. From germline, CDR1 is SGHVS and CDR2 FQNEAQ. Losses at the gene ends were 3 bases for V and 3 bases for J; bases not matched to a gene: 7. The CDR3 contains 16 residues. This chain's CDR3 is CASSFQSGRAEETQYF. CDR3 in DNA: TGTGCCAGCAGCTTTCAAAGCGGGAGGGCTGAAGAGACCCAGTACTTC. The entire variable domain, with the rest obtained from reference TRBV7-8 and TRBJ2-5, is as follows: GAGVSQSPRYKVAKRGQDVALRCDPISGHVSLFWYQQALGQGPEFLTYFQNEAQLDKSGLPSDRFFAERPEGSVSTLKIQRTQQEDSAVYLCASSFQSGRAEETQYFGPGTRLLVL.

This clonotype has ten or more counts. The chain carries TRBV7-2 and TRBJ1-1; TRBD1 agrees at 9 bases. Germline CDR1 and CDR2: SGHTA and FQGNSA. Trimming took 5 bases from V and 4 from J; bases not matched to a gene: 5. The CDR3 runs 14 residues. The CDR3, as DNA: TGTGCCAGCAGCCCGGACAGGGGCGCCACTGAAGCTTTCTTT. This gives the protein CASSPDRGATEAFF. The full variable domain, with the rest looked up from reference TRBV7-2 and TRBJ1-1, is GAGVSQSPSNKVTEKGKDVELRCDPISGHTALYWYRQSLGQGLEFLIYFQGNSAPDKSGLPSDRFSAERTGGSVSTLTIQRTQQEDSAVYLCASSPDRGATEAFFGQGTRLTVV.